Listed below are T cell receptor beta chains from one sample, sequenced in a study of response to subunit inactivated influenza vaccine. MiXCR, run by TCRdb on the RT-PCR reads, gives a single entry per CDR3 protein. The sample records around 850,000 distinct CDR3 sequences, approximately 17% being singletons. Sample: PBMCs from blood, taken about 5 days after vaccination. Receptors originate from a man over 45 who received an inactivated influenza vaccine. The CDR3 runs from the conserved cysteine through the conserved F or W. The D gene is left open where the match is weak. Expanded clones are given a class, and other clones once, few, many or no size at all.

CSARAGAEKLFF | TGCAGTGCTAGAGCCGGGGCGGAAAAACTGTTTTTT | TRBJ1-4 | few | 12 | . | TRBV20-1
CATSKDGDRLYEKLFF | TGTGCCACCAGCAAGGACGGCGACAGGCTTTATGAAAAACTGTTTTTT | TRBJ1-4 | few | 16 | . | TRBV15
CAISAGHYEQYF | TGTGCCATCAGTGCTGGACACTACGAGCAGTACTTC | TRBJ2-7 | . | 12 | . | TRBV10-3
CASSGQTVRTYNEQFF | TGTGCCAGCAGTGGCCAGACAGTTAGGACCTACAATGAGCAGTTCTTC | TRBJ2-1 | few | 16 | . | TRBV12-3/TRBV12-4
CASRGQSTVSPLHF | TGTGCCAGCAGGGGACAGTCGACGGTTTCACCCCTCCACTTT | TRBJ1-6 | many | 14 | TRBD1 | TRBV7-2
CASSLEHYTGELFF | TGTGCCAGCAGCTTAGAACATTACACCGGGGAGCTGTTTTTT | TRBJ2-2 | many | 14 | . | TRBV11-2
CASSYRRSQYF | TGTGCCAGCAGTTACAGGCGTTCGCAGTATTTT | TRBJ2-3 | . | 11 | . | TRBV12-3/TRBV12-4
CASSLEAGTGTGETQYF | TGTGCCAGCAGCTTAGAAGCTGGAACGGGTACGGGGGAGACCCAGTACTTC | TRBJ2-5 | . | 17 | . | TRBV11-2
CASSLNYVGSSPLHF | TGTGCCAGCAGTTTAAATTACGTTGGCAGTTCACCCCTCCACTTT | TRBJ1-6 | few | 15 | . | TRBV12-3/TRBV12-4
CATGGADTQYF | TGTGCCACGGGAGGCGCAGATACGCAGTATTTT | TRBJ2-3 | . | 11 | TRBD2 | TRBV27
CASSASKGQQYF | TGTGCCAGCAGCGCATCCAAGGGGCAGCAGTACTTC | TRBJ2-7 | . | 12 | . | TRBV25-1
CASSIFWGVYEQYF | TGTGCCAGTAGTATCTTCTGGGGGGTCTACGAGCAGTACTTC | TRBJ2-7 | few | 14 | . | TRBV19
CASSAGGTTGETQYF | TGTGCCAGCAGCGCAGGGGGCACGACGGGAGAGACCCAGTACTTC | TRBJ2-5 | . | 15 | TRBD1 | TRBV9
CASSSLAGGPLEQFF | TGTGCCAGCAGTTCATTAGCGGGAGGGCCGCTTGAGCAGTTCTTC | TRBJ2-1 | . | 15 | TRBD2 | TRBV27
CASSLVGTSRYQETQYF | TGCGCCAGCAGCTTGGTGGGGACTAGCCGATACCAAGAGACCCAGTACTTC | TRBJ2-5 | few | 17 | TRBD2 | TRBV5-1
CASSSMRPNTGELFF | TGTGCCAGCAGTTCGATGCGCCCGAACACCGGGGAGCTGTTTTTT | TRBJ2-2 | few | 15 | . | TRBV12-3/TRBV12-4
CASNLEGATDTQYF | TGTGCCAGCAATCTAGAGGGGGCCACAGATACGCAGTATTTT | TRBJ2-3 | . | 14 | TRBD1 | TRBV28
CSASLAEKSYEQYF | TGCAGTGCTAGCCTCGCGGAGAAATCCTACGAGCAGTACTTC | TRBJ2-7 | . | 14 | . | TRBV20-1
CATQQGAGSYEQYF | TGTGCCACTCAACAGGGGGCAGGGTCCTACGAGCAGTACTTC | TRBJ2-7 | . | 14 | TRBD1 | TRBV5-5
CASSLGQVGYEQYF | TGTGCCAGCAGCTTAGGACAGGTCGGCTACGAGCAGTACTTC | TRBJ2-7 | many | 14 | . | TRBV7-2
CASSRRRGPTAGNEQYF | TGCGCCAGCAGCCGAAGGAGAGGACCCACGGCGGGTAACGAGCAGTACTTC | TRBJ2-7 | . | 17 | . | TRBV5-1
CASSFPGISGETQYF | TGTGCCAGCAGCTTCCCGGGGATTAGCGGGGAGACCCAGTACTTC | TRBJ2-5 | . | 15 | TRBD2 | TRBV11-2
CSARDREAEQYF | TGCAGTGCTAGAGATCGAGAGGCGGAGCAGTACTTC | TRBJ2-7 | . | 12 | . | TRBV20-1
CSAFSNPADYEQYF | TGCAGTGCCTTTTCTAACCCGGCAGACTACGAGCAGTACTTC | TRBJ2-7 | . | 14 | . | TRBV20-1
CSARPWTEAFF | TGCAGTGCTAGACCTTGGACTGAAGCTTTCTTT | TRBJ1-1 | . | 11 | . | TRBV20-1
CAISAGLGGTDTQYF | TGTGCCATCAGTGCTGGTCTCGGGGGAACAGATACGCAGTATTTT | TRBJ2-3 | few | 15 | . | TRBV10-3
CASSRSDQDYGYTF | TGTGCCAGCAGCCGATCCGACCAGGACTATGGCTACACCTTC | TRBJ1-2 | many | 14 | . | TRBV12-3/TRBV12-4
CSASPGVLLDEQYF | TGCAGTGCTAGCCCTGGGGTCCTTTTGGACGAGCAGTACTTC | TRBJ2-7 | few | 14 | . | TRBV20-1
CASSDRDRGLYNEQFF | TGTGCCAGCAGTGACCGGGACAGGGGATTATACAATGAGCAGTTCTTC | TRBJ2-1 | . | 16 | TRBD1 | TRBV12-3/TRBV12-4
CASSLAASGGVNEQFF | TGTGCCAGCAGCTTAGCTGCTAGCGGGGGGGTAAATGAGCAGTTCTTC | TRBJ2-1 | . | 16 | TRBD2 | TRBV7-2
CASSRTGDRSEQFF | TGTGCCAGCAGTAGGACAGGGGATAGGAGTGAGCAGTTCTTC | TRBJ2-1 | few | 14 | TRBD1 | TRBV2
CASSQTGLGTEAFF | TGTGCCAGCAGCCAGACAGGGTTGGGCACTGAAGCTTTCTTT | TRBJ1-1 | few | 14 | TRBD1 | TRBV12-3/TRBV12-4
CASSYTGADEQYF | TGTGCCAGCAGTTACACAGGGGCGGACGAGCAGTACTTC | TRBJ2-7 | few | 13 | TRBD1 | TRBV6-5
CASSLYGGTYEQYF | TGTGCCAGCAGCTTATACGGGGGAACCTACGAGCAGTACTTC | TRBJ2-7 | few | 14 | . | TRBV7-2
CASSYGASDEQFF | TGTGCCAGCAGTTACGGGGCTAGCGATGAGCAGTTCTTC | TRBJ2-1 | few | 13 | . | TRBV6-5
CSARRLAYEQYF | TGCAGTGCTAGAAGACTAGCTTACGAGCAGTACTTC | TRBJ2-7 | few | 12 | TRBD2 | TRBV20-1
CASSPGGGLENNEQFF | TGCGCCAGCAGCCCCGGGGGGGGACTAGAGAACAATGAGCAGTTCTTC | TRBJ2-1 | . | 16 | TRBD2 | TRBV5-1
CASNEVVGSYEQYF | TGTGCCAGCAATGAGGTCGTGGGCTCCTACGAGCAGTACTTC | TRBJ2-7 | few | 14 | . | TRBV6-1
CASRTPRGGQNNEQFF | TGTGCCAGCAGAACCCCCAGAGGGGGGCAAAACAATGAGCAGTTCTTC | TRBJ2-1 | few | 16 | . | TRBV28
CAISGSGQDYNEQFF | TGTGCCATCAGTGGAAGCGGGCAAGACTACAATGAGCAGTTCTTC | TRBJ2-1 | few | 15 | . | TRBV10-3
CAITPGDTDTQYF | TGTGCCATCACACCAGGGGACACAGATACGCAGTATTTT | TRBJ2-3 | many | 13 | . | TRBV10-3
CASQNRLGYGYTF | TGTGCCAGCCAGAATAGACTGGGCTATGGCTACACCTTC | TRBJ1-2 | . | 13 | . | TRBV12-3/TRBV12-4
CASSPPSGQGPQYF | TGTGCCAGCTCACCTCCGAGCGGACAGGGCCCCCAGTACTTC | TRBJ2-5 | . | 14 | TRBD1 | TRBV18
CASSIRGQENYGYTF | TGTGCCAGCAGCATCCGCGGACAGGAAAACTATGGCTACACCTTC | TRBJ1-2 | few | 15 | TRBD1 | TRBV5-6
CASRSLAGGNTGELFF | TGTGCCAGCAGATCACTAGCGGGGGGGAACACCGGGGAGCTGTTTTTT | TRBJ2-2 | . | 16 | TRBD2 | TRBV27
CASSHPGRAETQYF | TGTGCCAGCAGCCACCCGGGAAGGGCAGAGACCCAGTACTTC | TRBJ2-5 | . | 14 | . | TRBV3-1
CATTLAGVQNEQFF | TGTGCCACAACACTAGCGGGGGTACAGAATGAGCAGTTCTTC | TRBJ2-1 | few | 14 | TRBD2 | TRBV7-8
CASRGTGTGFFYEQFF | TGTGCCAGCAGGGGTACCGGGACAGGGTTTTTTTATGAGCAGTTCTTC | TRBJ2-1 | . | 16 | TRBD1 | TRBV3-1
CASSLRQHSYEQYF | TGTGCCAGCAGTCTTAGACAGCACTCCTACGAGCAGTACTTC | TRBJ2-7 | few | 14 | . | TRBV7-2
CASSLVPSEEQFF | TGTGCCAGCAGCTTAGTTCCCTCCGAAGAGCAGTTCTTC | TRBJ2-1 | few | 13 | . | TRBV7-9
CASSLPGASSTDTQYF | TGTGCCAGCAGTTTACCAGGGGCCAGTAGCACAGATACGCAGTATTTT | TRBJ2-3 | . | 16 | . | TRBV12-3/TRBV12-4
CASSLSAGGGEQYF | TGCGCCAGCAGCTTGTCAGCGGGGGGTGGTGAGCAGTACTTC | TRBJ2-7 | few | 14 | TRBD2 | TRBV5-1
CASSPAGGLNIQYF | TGTGCCAGCAGTCCCGCGGGGGGCTTGAACATTCAGTACTTC | TRBJ2-4 | many | 14 | TRBD2 | TRBV12-3/TRBV12-4
CSVEASRRVGEQYF | TGCAGCGTTGAAGCCTCCCGCAGGGTCGGCGAGCAGTACTTC | TRBJ2-7 | many | 14 | . | TRBV29-1
CASSLGSLAGTSTDTQYF | TGTGCCAGCAGCTTAGGATCACTAGCGGGGACTAGCACAGATACGCAGTATTTT | TRBJ2-3 | . | 18 | TRBD2 | TRBV11-1
CSAPTRSAAELF | TGCAGTGCTCCCACTAGGAGTGCAGCCGAACTGTTC | TRBJ2-4 | few | 12 | . | TRBV20-1
CASRSRPTSSGNTIYF | TGTGCCAGCAGATCTAGACCGACTAGCTCTGGAAACACCATATATTTT | TRBJ1-3 | few | 16 | . | TRBV7-9
CASRTSRAGSSYEQYF | TGTGCCAGCAGAACCTCGAGGGCGGGATCCTCCTACGAGCAGTACTTC | TRBJ2-7 | . | 16 | . | TRBV28
CATSREGLAYKQYF | TGTGCCACCAGCAGAGAGGGGCTAGCCTACAAGCAGTACTTC | TRBJ2-7 | . | 14 | . | TRBV15